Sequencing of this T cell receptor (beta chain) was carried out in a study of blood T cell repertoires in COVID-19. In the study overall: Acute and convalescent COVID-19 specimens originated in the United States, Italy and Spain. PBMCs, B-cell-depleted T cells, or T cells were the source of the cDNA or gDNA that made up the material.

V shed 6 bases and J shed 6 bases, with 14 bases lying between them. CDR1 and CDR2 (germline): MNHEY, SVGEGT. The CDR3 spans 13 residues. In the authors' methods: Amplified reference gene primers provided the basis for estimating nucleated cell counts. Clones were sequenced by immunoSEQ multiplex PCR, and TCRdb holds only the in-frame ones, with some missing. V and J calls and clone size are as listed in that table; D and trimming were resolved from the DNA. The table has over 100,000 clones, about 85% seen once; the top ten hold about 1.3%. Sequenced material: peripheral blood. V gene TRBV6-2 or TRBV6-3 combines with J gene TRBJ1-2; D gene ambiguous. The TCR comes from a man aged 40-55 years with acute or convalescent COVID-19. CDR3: CASSPPGDDGYTF. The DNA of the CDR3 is TGTGCCAGCAGCCCACCCGGAGACGATGGCTACACCTTC.